The 8 T cell receptor beta chains below come from one sample, sequenced in a study of early T cells in non-severe SARS-CoV-2 infection. Via MiXCR, TCRdb re-called the 5' RACE reads, giving one row per CDR3 protein. The table has 55,000 to 70,000 distinct CDR3 sequences, around 5.2% seen once; the top ten hold 6% to 7%. The material sequenced was whole blood. Receptors were obtained from an adult who was a healthcare worker with PCR-confirmed SARS-CoV-2 infection or an uninfected control (not recorded which).

The table lists this clonotype with many counts. The chain has TRBV6-5 and TRBJ2-7; D is possibly TRBD1 (6 bases). The CDR3 runs to 15 residues. Per germline, CDR1 MNHEY and CDR2 SVGAGI. V gave up 6 bases and J gave up 3 bases, with 18 bases separating them. CDR3 bases: TGTGCCAGCAGACCCGTCACAGGGAACTACTACGAGCAGTACTTC. The encoded protein is CASRPVTGNYYEQYF.

The genes are TRBV18 and TRBJ2-3, with 9 bases matching TRBD1. The junction had 6 bases not matched to a gene; V was cut back by 2 bases and J by 3 bases. Germline lookup yields CDR1 KGHSH and CDR2 LQKENI. The CDR3 extends over 16 amino acids. CDR3 in amino acids: CASSPYSGQGTDTQYF. The CDR3, as DNA: TGTGCCAGCTCACCATACTCGGGACAGGGAACAGATACGCAGTATTTT.

The sample holds many counts of this clonotype. This rearrangement joins TRBV28 to TRBJ2-5, with TRBD1 identical over 7 bases. The trim removed 7 bases at V and 1 base at J, leaving 15 bases unmatched. This CDR3 is built from 17 residues. Looked up from germline, CDR1 is MDHEN and CDR2 is SYDVKM. The CDR3 region is CASTKPEDRDSQETQYF. The CDR3 nucleotides are TGTGCCAGCACCAAGCCCGAAGACCGGGACAGCCAAGAGACCCAGTACTTC. Drawing the rest from reference TRBV28 and TRBJ2-5, the complete variable domain is DVKVTQSSRYLVKRTGEKVFLECVQDMDHENMFWYRQDPGLGLRLIYFSYDVKMKEKGDIPEGYSVSREKKERFSLILESASTNQTSMYLCASTKPEDRDSQETQYFGPGTRLLVL.

This clonotype was found many times. V is TRBV10-3 and J is TRBJ1-1, with D maybe TRBD1 (5 bases). This CDR3 region has 13 residues. The V gene lost 6 bases and the J gene lost 4 bases, with 12 bases spanning the gap. Germline lookup yields CDR1 ENHRY and CDR2 SYGVKD. The CDR3, as DNA: TGTGCCATCAGCGGGGGACCGGGCACTGAAGCTTTCTTT. Its protein is CAISGGPGTEAFF.

This clonotype occurred a few times. V is TRBV6-2 or TRBV6-3 and J is TRBJ1-5, with TRBD1 as a possible D gene (5 bases). Trimming shortened V by 7 bases and J by 2 bases, and 12 bases separated the two germline ends. The CDR3 has 14 residues. The V gene's germline CDR1 is MNHEY and CDR2 SVGEGT. The CDR3 here is CASTTGGGNQPQHF. CDR3 nucleotide sequence: TGTGCCAGCACCACGGGGGGGGGCAATCAGCCCCAGCATTTT.

In regard to this clonotype: Given a much more abundant clone one base away, this may be a read error. V gene TRBV12-3 or TRBV12-4 combines with J gene TRBJ2-1; D gene ambiguous. This CDR3 has 11 residues. In DNA, the CDR3 is TGTGCCAGCAGTCCATACAATGAGCAGATCTTC. It is translated as CASSPYNEQIF.

This clonotype was seen a few times. This rearrangement joins TRBV5-1 to TRBJ2-7; D is possibly TRBD1 (7 bases). The CDR3 covers 13 residues. Trimming cost V 3 bases and J 11 bases, with 18 bases left between them. The germline gives CDR1 SGHRS, CDR2 YFSETQ. The CDR3 DNA sequence: TGCGCCAGCAGCTCATCACAAGACAGGGAGGAGTACTTC. It yields the protein CASSSSQDREEYF.

This clonotype came up many times. The V gene is TRBV20-1, the J gene TRBJ2-7; 8 bases are shared with TRBD2. This CDR3 is 12 amino acids long. V was pared by 5 bases and J by 6 bases, with 6 bases of the junction left unmatched. Germline CDR1 DFQATT, CDR2 SNEGSKA (reference sequence). CDR3 loop: CSALLAVGEQYF. In DNA form, the CDR3 reads TGCAGTGCTCTACTAGCGGTGGGCGAGCAGTACTTC.